This T cell receptor (beta chain) derives from a study of shared clonotypes between healthy human individuals (dated by TCRdb to the early 2020s). Regarding the study in general: Two women and three men aged 18 to 49 years were included in the cohort. Per donor, three plates each were used for CD4 naive and CD4 memory, two for CD8 naive, and one for CD8 memory. Blood TCR repertoires of five healthy adults were deeply sequenced to estimate repertoire size and the extent of clonotype sharing between individuals. Between about 0.9 and 9 billion PBMCs per donor were obtained by leukapheresis. To increase sequencing depth and limit assay-specific biases, TCR repertoire library preparation and sequencing were carried out by different laboratories using diverse techniques.

For the CD8 naive samples, CD45RO-negative cells were positively selected for CCR7, yielding a CD45RA+CCR7+ population from which TemRA cells were excluded. The donors were healthy, HIV-negative adults with no recently reported acute infections or vaccinations. Every donor was a Caucasian adult living in Nashville, Tennessee, USA. After blood collection by leukapheresis, PBMCs were isolated using Ficoll-Histopaque density gradient centrifugation and then cryopreserved in the vapor phase of liquid nitrogen. Analytical flow cytometry was used to check the purity and quantity of each magnetically sorted T cell population. From each sorted fraction, genomic DNA was isolated and quantified by UV absorbance on a Nanodrop 2000c. Using the deep immunoSEQ assay, TCR CDR3 regions were amplified from genomic DNA by multiplex PCR. Extracted genomic DNA from each cell subset was spread evenly across all wells of several immunoSEQ 96-well plates, with each plate serving as a replicate. For sorted subsets, each replicate PCR was loaded with around 200 ng genomic DNA, equivalent to about 30,000 T cell genomes. The purified libraries were quantified using a Qubit 3.0 fluorometer, sized with a Bioanalyzer 2100, and then quantified again using the KAPA Library Quantification kit. A separate single-read 150-cycle Illumina NextSeq 550 flow cell was used to sequence each immunoSEQ 96-well plate. The authors' analysis ran thus. The immunoSEQ output contained only junctional sequences without quality scores, so filtering could not match that applied to full-length reads. Sequences were annotated with PyIR, a Python wrapper for IgBLAST v1.9, and V/J genes and CDR3 were assigned using IMGT germline references. Reads were removed for weak V/J assignments (E-value above 1e-6), missing CDR3, stop codons, out-of-frame junctions, or ambiguous translated residues. V3J clonotypes were defined as sequences sharing an identical inferred V gene, J gene, and CDR3 amino acid sequence. Percentage overlap between repertoires was calculated by dividing the number of shared unique clonotypes by the size of the smaller repertoire. Repertoire richness was assessed with RTK rarefaction, the Chao1 estimator, and Recon v2.1 estimates of unobserved clonotypes. OLGA was used to compute generation probabilities for all TCRbeta clonotypes that the gDNA method yielded from four donors. Not all clones reach the TCRdb copy of this immuneACCESS table, which keeps in-frame sequences only. Checked studies attribute under half of the gap to unresolved V genes and leave the rest unexplained. D and trimming come from the DNA, and the V and J calls and clone size come from that table. This sample comprises over 2 million clones, approximately 94% of them detected only once. The ten most abundant clones make up 0.9% to 1.4% of the sample.

V gives up 1 base and J gives up 1 base, and the segment between their germline ends measures 12 bases. CDR1 and CDR2, per the germline V gene, are SGHVS and FNYEAQ. The CDR3 runs 16 amino acids, cysteine and phenylalanine included. The only DNA kept is the CDR3, 48 bases in frame from the first base. To note about this clone: Its antigen remains undetermined. Base qualities are not recorded, but no much larger clone differs from it by a single base.

The investigation overall reported the following: Compared with non-shared clonotypes, the clonotypes found in all four sorted-subset donors had higher generation probabilities. Sharing across several donors was observed for around 5% of naive CD4, around 3.5% of naive CD8, 2% to 2.5% of memory CD4, and around 0.44% of memory CD8 clonotypes. Estimated clonotype richness was generally larger for naive than for memory subsets. Incomplete sequencing was indicated by rarefaction of sorted-subset datasets, despite the large sequencing depth. Only blood was sampled, and tissue TCR repertoires likely differ from those in blood. Pairwise subsampling led to the expectation that sequencing depth would affect the degree of clonotype sharing among donors. Because the study included a small number of donors, the genetic and exposure-history diversity represented was limited.

Recombination connected TRBV7-6 to TRBJ2-3; no D gene call is confident. The receptor's source is a man aged 18 to 35 in good health. The sequencing sample was made of naive CD8+ T cells sorted from blood. Taken with the paper, the label for cell subset or site translates to: CD45RA+CCR7+. For the CDR3, the sequence is CASSLDYGEGTDTQYF. The DNA sequence is TGTGCCAGCAGCTTAGATTACGGCGAAGGCACAGATACGCAGTATTTT.